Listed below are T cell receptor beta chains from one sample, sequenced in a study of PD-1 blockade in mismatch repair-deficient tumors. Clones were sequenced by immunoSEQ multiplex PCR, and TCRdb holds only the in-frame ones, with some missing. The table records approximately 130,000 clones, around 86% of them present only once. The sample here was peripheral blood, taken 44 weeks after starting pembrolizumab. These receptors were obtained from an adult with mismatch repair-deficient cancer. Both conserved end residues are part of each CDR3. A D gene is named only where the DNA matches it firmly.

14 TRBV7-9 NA CASSLAPLYNEQFF
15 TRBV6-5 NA CASSYGGFSAGGYTF
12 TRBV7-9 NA CASSSRFREQYF
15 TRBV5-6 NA CATFITGSGANVLTF
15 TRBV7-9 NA CASSSDKSSYNEQFF
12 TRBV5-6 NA CASSLFGFEQYF
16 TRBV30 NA CAWSPAGGFSYNEQFF
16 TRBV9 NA CASLTKGGLNTGELFF
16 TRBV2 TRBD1 CASSERGQPRTDTQYF
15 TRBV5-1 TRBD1 CASSTDRGKTYEQYF
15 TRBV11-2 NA CASSSSPGAGNEQYF
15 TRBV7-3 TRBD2 CASSPGLAGEGEQYF
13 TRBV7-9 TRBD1 CASSLAQGDEQYF
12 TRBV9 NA CASGTYDTEAFF
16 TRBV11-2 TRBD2 CASSFTSGPANYEQYF
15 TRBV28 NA CAACGPGHSSYEQYF
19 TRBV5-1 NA CASSLYGQGRSLSYNEQFF
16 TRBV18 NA CASSLRTGLSTDTQYF
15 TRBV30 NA CAWSVGGSRSRPQHF
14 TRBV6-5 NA CASSYGGQPYGYTF
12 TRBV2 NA CASTEQGQGYTF
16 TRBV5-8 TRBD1 CASSFGQGVLGETQYF
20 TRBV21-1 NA CASSKGARTGGDRAKNIQYF
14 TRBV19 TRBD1 CASRWGDRHNEQFF
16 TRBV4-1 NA CASSQVRRKSTDTQYF
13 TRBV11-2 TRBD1 CASSQPRDSEAFF
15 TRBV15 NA CATSRPAGRDEKLFF
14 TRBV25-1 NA CASSQGSSGNTIYF
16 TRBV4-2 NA CASSQVTSVGGYEQYF
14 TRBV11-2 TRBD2 CASRAGGPYNEQFF
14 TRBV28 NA CASSIQGIGDEQYF
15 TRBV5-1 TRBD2 CASSLATSGSSLQFF
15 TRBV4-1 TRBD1 CASSQEGMGQPSRGF
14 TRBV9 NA CASSVGGTTYEQYF
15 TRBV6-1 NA CASSTWGGTGETQYF
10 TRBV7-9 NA CASRAGEQFF
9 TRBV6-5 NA CASSYEAFF
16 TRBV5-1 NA CASSKGQISGANVLTF
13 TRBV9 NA CASSEAMNTEAFF
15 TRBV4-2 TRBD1 CASSHVGGEGNEQFF
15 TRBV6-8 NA CASSATGRGPDTQYF
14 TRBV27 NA CASSTRGRLNEQFF
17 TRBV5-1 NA CASSPRVGQSNTDTQYF
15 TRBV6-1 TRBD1 CASSIPTGERETQYF
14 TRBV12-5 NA CASTGPPLNTEAFF
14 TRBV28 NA CASSSWGISDEQYF
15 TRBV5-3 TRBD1 CARSNGQGAYNEQFF